The 5 T cell receptor beta chains listed next were all sequenced from one sample in a study of OX40 agonist ivuxolimab in advanced cancers. Clones were read by immunoSEQ multiplex PCR, and TCRdb kept only the in-frame ones, dropping some. The sample holds more than 95,000 clones, around nine tenths seen once. The sequenced sample was CD4+ or CD8+ T cells sorted from blood, obtained in a trial of the OX40 agonist ivuxolimab. The receptors originated from an adult with an advanced solid tumor such as melanoma, head and neck, liver or kidney cancer.

This chain uses TRBV5-4 with TRBJ1-2; D is unclear. Germline CDR1 reads SGHNT; CDR2 reads YYREEE (reference sequence). The CDR3 is made up of 15 amino acids. V lost 0 bases, J lost 5 bases, and 14 bases lay in between. CDR3 DNA sequence: TGTGCCAGCAGCTTGGCGGGCGTCCGGGGATATGGCTACACCTTC. Amino acids: CASSLAGVRGYGYTF.

The V gene is TRBV9, the J gene TRBJ2-5; 13 bases match TRBD2. The J segment lost 5 bases and the V segment lost 3 bases, leaving 7 bases of the junction unmatched. This CDR3 has 16 residues. The germline V gene encodes CDR1 SGDLS and CDR2 YYNGEE. The chain's CDR3 is CASSGGTSGITETQYF. The CDR3 nucleotides are TGTGCCAGCAGCGGGGGGACTAGCGGGATTACTGAGACCCAGTACTTC.

This rearrangement joins TRBV5-6 to TRBJ2-7, with D possibly matching TRBD1 (7 bases). Per the germline V gene, CDR1 is SGHDT and CDR2 is YYEEEE. The CDR3 length is 15 residues. The V end lost 5 bases, the J end lost 4 bases, and 19 bases lay between the germline ends. CDR3 DNA sequence: TGTGCCAGCAGTCCCGCCCAGGGGGGCCTTTACGAGCAGTACTTC. Translated: CASSPAQGGLYEQYF.

The chain is built from TRBV7-9 and TRBJ2-3; TRBD2 matches at 9 bases. The CDR3 has 15 amino acids. J was trimmed by 6 bases and V by 3 bases; bases with no gene match: 7. Germline loops: CDR1 SEHNR, CDR2 FQNEAQ (reference sequence). CDR3 nucleotides: TGTGCCAGCAGCTTCAGCGGGGGGATCAGGGATACGCAGTATTTT. Protein: CASSFSGGIRDTQYF.

This chain joins TRBV7-2 and TRBJ1-3; 10 bases line up with TRBD1. Germline loops: CDR1 SGHTA, CDR2 FQGNSA. This CDR3 has 14 amino acids. The trim removed 2 bases at V and 7 bases at J, leaving 2 bases unmatched. This chain's CDR3 is CASSLRTGGNTIYF. CDR3 DNA sequence: TGTGCCAGCAGCTTAAGGACAGGGGGGAACACCATATATTTT.